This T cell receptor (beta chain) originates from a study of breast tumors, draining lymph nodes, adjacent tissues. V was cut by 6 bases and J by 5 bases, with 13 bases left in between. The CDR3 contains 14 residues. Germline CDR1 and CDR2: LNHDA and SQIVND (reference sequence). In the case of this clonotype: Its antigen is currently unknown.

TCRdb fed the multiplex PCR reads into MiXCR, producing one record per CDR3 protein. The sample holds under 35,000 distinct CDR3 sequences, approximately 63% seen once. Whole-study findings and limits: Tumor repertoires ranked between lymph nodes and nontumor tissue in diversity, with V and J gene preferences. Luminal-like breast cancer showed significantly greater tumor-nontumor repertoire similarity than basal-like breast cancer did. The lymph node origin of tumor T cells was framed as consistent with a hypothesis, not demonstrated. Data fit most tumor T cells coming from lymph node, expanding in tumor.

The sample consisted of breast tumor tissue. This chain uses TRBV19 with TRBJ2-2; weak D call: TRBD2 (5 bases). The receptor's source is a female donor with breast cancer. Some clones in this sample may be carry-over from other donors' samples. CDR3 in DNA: TGTGCCAGTAGGGTAACGGGGAATACCGGGGAGCTGTTTTTT. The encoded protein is CASRVTGNTGELFF. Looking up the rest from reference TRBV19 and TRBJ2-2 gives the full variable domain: DGGITQSPKYLFRKEGQNVTLSCEQNLNHDAMYWYRQDPGQGLRLIYYSQIVNDFQKGDIAEGYSVSREKKESFPLTVTSAQKNPTAFYLCASRVTGNTGELFFGEGSRLTVL.